This entry is about one T cell receptor beta chain. Its antigen is unknown. Base qualities are not recorded, but no much larger clone differs from it by a single base. Via the germline V gene, CDR1 is LGHNA and CDR2 YNFKEQ. The CDR3, from cysteine to phenylalanine, totals 15 residues. Only CDR3 DNA is held: 45 bases, read in frame from base 1. The junction shows trimming of 3 bases on V and 9 bases on J, and the gene matches do not reach 11 bases of it. This specimen comes from a study of blood T cell repertoires in COVID-19 (dated by TCRdb to 2020 to 2022). Study-wide context: Samples from collaborators originated in the United States, Italy and Spain and spanned both the acute and convalescent phases of COVID-19. The material from the prospective study consisted of cDNA or gDNA derived from T cells, B-cell-depleted T cells, or PBMCs. Deeply sampled blood TCRbeta repertoires from subjects exposed to, actively infected with, or recovered from COVID-19 were included in the dataset. The repertoires were released in a freely available public database meant as a resource for research on the immune response to SARS-CoV-2. The samples were drawn from two sources: the first 160 participants of the ongoing ImmuneRACE study, and about 1,300 subjects contributed by 6 global collaborators. The sample metadata nearly always contained a de-identified subject ID, COVID-19 status, age in years and sex. Where available, HLA class I and class II types were taken from metadata supplied by the sample provider and were not determined by assay-based typing. The paper as a whole reports these results and caveats: The amount of clinical and demographic metadata varied by source and participant and was provided uncurated.

The immunoSEQ Assay, a bias-controlled multiplex PCR, was used to amplify TCRbeta CDR3 regions from genomic DNA. The original pipeline was this. The number of nucleated cells in each sample was estimated from the amplification of reference gene primers within the assay. Sequence reads were collapsed and filtered to measure the absolute abundance of every unique TCRbeta CDR3 rearrangement. Productive Simpson clonality was computed per sample as the square root of Simpson's diversity index over productive rearrangements. What TCRdb holds here is the immuneACCESS table cut down to in-frame rearrangements. Part of the clones is not present; checked against another copy, under half of the missing clones reflect an unresolved V gene, and the others are unexplained. D and trimming were read from the DNA, whereas the V and J calls and clone size are those reported in that table. The sample has about 150,000 clones on record, roughly four fifths of them singletons. The ten largest clones capture under 3.5% of the sample.

At one collaborating source in Seattle, patients were enrolled during active infection and were followed longitudinally through the course of disease. Each collaborating institution followed its own protocols to collect whole blood in K2EDTA tubes. Collaborator samples were shipped for TCRbeta analysis as frozen whole blood, isolated PBMCs, or DNA extracted from either sample type. The receptor's source is a woman of 80 years or more with COVID-19, enrolled during active disease. Source material: peripheral blood. The chain is assembled from TRBV4-2 and TRBJ2-1, with 7 middle bases fitting TRBD2. The CDR3 amino acid sequence is: CASSQGASGHGEQFF. The DNA sequence is as follows: TGTGCCAGCAGCCAGGGTGCTAGCGGACACGGTGAGCAGTTCTTC.